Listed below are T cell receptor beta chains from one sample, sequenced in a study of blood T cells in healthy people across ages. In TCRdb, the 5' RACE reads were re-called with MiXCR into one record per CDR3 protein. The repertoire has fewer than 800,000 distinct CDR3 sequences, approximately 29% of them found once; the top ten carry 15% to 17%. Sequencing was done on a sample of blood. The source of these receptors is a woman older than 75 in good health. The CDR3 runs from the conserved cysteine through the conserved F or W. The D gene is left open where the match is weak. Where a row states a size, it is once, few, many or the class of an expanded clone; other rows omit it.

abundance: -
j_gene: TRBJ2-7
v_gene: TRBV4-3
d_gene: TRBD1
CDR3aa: CASSQQTGWYEQYF
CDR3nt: TGCGCCAGCAGCCAACAGACAGGGTGGTACGAGCAGTACTTC

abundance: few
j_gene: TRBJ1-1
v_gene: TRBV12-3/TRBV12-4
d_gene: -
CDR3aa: CASRGLGRGTEAFF
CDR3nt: TGTGCCAGCAGGGGTTTGGGTCGTGGCACTGAAGCTTTCTTT

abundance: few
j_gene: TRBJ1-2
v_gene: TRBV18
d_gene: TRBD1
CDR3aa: CASSGRGLGYGYTF
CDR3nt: TGTGCCAGTTCCGGCAGGGGGCTTGGCTATGGCTACACCTTC

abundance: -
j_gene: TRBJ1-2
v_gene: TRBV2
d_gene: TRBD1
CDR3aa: CASTSGQGTYGYTF
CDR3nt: TGTGCCAGCACCTCGGGACAGGGGACCTATGGCTACACCTTC

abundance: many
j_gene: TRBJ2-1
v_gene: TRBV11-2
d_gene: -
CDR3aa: CASSLRGGEQFF
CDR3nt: TGTGCCAGCAGCTTGAGGGGAGGTGAGCAGTTCTTC

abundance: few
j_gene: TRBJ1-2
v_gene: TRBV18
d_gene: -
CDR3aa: CASSNGPNYGYTF
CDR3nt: TGTGCCAGCTCTAACGGTCCTAACTATGGCTACACCTTC

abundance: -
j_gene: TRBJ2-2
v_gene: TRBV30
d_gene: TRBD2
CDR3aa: CAWKPSGPNTGELFF
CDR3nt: TGTGCCTGGAAGCCTAGCGGGCCGAACACCGGGGAGCTGTTTTTT

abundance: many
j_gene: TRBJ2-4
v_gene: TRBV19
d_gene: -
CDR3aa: CASSSSGTSNIQYF
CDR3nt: TGTGCCAGTAGTTCTTCCGGGACTTCAAACATTCAGTACTTC

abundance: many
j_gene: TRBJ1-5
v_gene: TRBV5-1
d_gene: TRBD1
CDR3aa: CASSYQGAVDQPQHF
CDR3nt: TGCGCCAGCAGCTACCAGGGGGCCGTGGATCAGCCCCAGCATTTT

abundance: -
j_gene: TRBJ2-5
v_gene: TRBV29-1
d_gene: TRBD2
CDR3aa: CSVEGGTSGSNERYF
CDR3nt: TGCAGCGTTGAAGGGGGGACTAGCGGGAGTAACGAGCGGTACTTC

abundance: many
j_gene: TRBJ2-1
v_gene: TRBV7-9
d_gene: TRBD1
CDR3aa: CASSPRQGSQDGNEQFF
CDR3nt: TGTGCCAGCAGCCCCCGACAGGGGTCGCAAGATGGCAATGAGCAGTTCTTC

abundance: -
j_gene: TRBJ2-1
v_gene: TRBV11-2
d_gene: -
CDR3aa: CASSLVSNNEQFF
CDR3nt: TGTGCCAGCAGCTTAGTGTCGAACAATGAGCAGTTCTTC

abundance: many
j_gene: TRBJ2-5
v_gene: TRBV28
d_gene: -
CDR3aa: CASSHIRTDWGETQYF
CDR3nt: TGTGCCAGCAGCCACATTCGGACAGACTGGGGGGAGACCCAGTACTTC

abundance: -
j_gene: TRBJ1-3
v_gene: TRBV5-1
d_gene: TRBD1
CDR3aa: CASSTGTGSGNAIYF
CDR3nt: TGCGCCAGCAGCACCGGGACAGGGTCTGGAAACGCCATATATTTT

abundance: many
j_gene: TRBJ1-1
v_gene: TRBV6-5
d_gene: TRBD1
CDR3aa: CASSLTGVYDTEAFF
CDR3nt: TGTGCCAGCAGTCTAACAGGGGTTTATGACACTGAAGCTTTCTTT

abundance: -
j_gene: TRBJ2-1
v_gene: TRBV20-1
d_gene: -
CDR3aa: CSARDTATSGSSYNEQFF
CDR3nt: TGCAGTGCTAGAGATACAGCCACAAGCGGAAGCTCCTACAATGAGCAGTTCTTC

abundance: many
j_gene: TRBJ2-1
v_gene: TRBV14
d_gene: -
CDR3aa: CASSHQERREQFF
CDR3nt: TGTGCCAGCAGCCACCAAGAGAGGAGGGAGCAGTTCTTC

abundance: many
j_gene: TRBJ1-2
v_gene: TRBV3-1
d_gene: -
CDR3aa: CASSQDPGQRYGYTF
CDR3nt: TGTGCCAGCAGCCAAGATCCAGGGCAGCGGTATGGCTACACCTTC

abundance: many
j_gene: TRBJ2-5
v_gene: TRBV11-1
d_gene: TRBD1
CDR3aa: CASSLFGQGQETQYF
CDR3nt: TGTGCCAGCAGCCTTTTTGGACAGGGGCAAGAGACCCAGTACTTC

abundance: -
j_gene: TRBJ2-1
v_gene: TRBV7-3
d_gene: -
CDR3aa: CASSLSAHNEQFF
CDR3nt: TGTGCCAGCAGCTTATCAGCCCACAATGAGCAGTTCTTC